This TCR beta chain was identified during a study of T-cell memory formation after mild COVID-19 (dated by TCRdb to the early 2020s). Broadly, across the study: TCR sequence clusters from the two donors were largely donor specific. The cohort comprised two young, previously healthy adult volunteers, one female and one male. In two donors, T-cell clones that expanded and contracted after mild COVID-19 were tracked by sequencing TCRalpha and TCRbeta repertoires over time.

CDR1 and CDR2 are read off the germline V gene (reference sequence) as DFQATT and SNEGSKA. V gives up 1 base and J gives up 0 bases, and the segment between their germline ends measures 0 bases. The CDR3 has 11 amino acids, counting the end cysteine and phenylalanine. Of the read, only the CDR3 DNA is kept; its 33 bases are in frame from base 1. The instrument given in TCRdb is Illumina NovaSeq 6000. cDNA libraries for TCRalpha and TCRbeta were prepared by 5'RACE using constant-segment primers, with sample barcodes and unique molecular identifiers added. Trizol reagent was used to extract RNA from every sample. Amplification of the libraries took two PCR steps, and the second step added a second sample barcode plus Illumina TruSeq adapters. Libraries were sequenced on an Illumina NovaSeq with 2 x 150 bp paired-end reads. The source study handled its data this way. The reads were demultiplexed and collapsed into UMI-guided consensus sequences using migec v1.2.7. Using mixcr v2.1.11, UMI consensuses were aligned to TRA and TRB V and J templates and then assembled into clonotypes. A clonotype was counted as expanded or contracted only if both edgeR and NoisET called the change significant, with noise models trained on biological replicates. For edgeR calls, a false discovery rate-adjusted p below 0.01 and a log2 fold-change threshold of 1 were applied. As an exploratory analysis of dynamics, max-normalized trajectories of the 1000 most abundant clonotypes were examined with PCA combined with hierarchical clustering. Each responding clone was given a CD4 or CD8 phenotype based on the CD4+ and CD8+ repertoires, which had been sequenced separately. TCRdb reworked the public reads: Q25 trimming with fastp, MiXCR clone assembly, productive beta chains retained. Entries that share a CDR3 protein sequence are merged under the most common genes and DNA. The V and J calls follow TCRdb's processing rather than the paper's. For this sample there are approximately 150,000 distinct CDR3 sequences; 14% appear just once. Roughly 14% of the sample goes to the ten largest clones.

Ficoll-Paque density gradient centrifugation was used to isolate PBMCs. This clonotype was seen ten or more times. It lacks a known antigen. Base qualities were left out, and no much larger clone turns up one base away. Broader findings and caveats from the paper: Clones that contracted from day 15 to 85 showed balanced CD4/CD8 phenotypes, whereas a second wave of clones that expanded from day 15 to 37 leaned towards CD4+. Contracting CD4+ clones were found mainly in CM and EM memory subsets, while CD8+ clones were enriched in EMRA. Only a couple of mild cases were covered by the study, and larger cohorts that include severe cases with pre-infection samples were considered necessary. Some responding clones were found in pre-infection memory, which suggests that pre-existing cross-reactive memory T cells took part in the SARS-CoV-2 response. SARS-CoV-2 specificity was not confirmed for the second-wave clones peaking on day 37.

The chain employs TRBV20-1 and TRBJ1-2; no D gene is confidently identified. The TCR sequence derives from an adult woman who had mild COVID-19 (a few samples of this study predate the infection). The sample titles of this study are shuffled in the database, so cell type and time point are left out; the donor was told from shared clones. Sequencing was performed on PBMCs or a T cell subset sorted from them (not recorded which). In nucleotide form, the sequence is TGCAGTGCTAGAGCTAACTATGGCTACACCTTC. Its coded protein is CSARANYGYTF.